Presented here are 13 T cell receptor beta chains from one specimen sequenced in a study of glioma-infiltrating T cells (TCRdb year 2016). Sequencer: Illumina MiSeq. The iRepertoire nested amplicon-rescue multiplex PCR (arm-PCR) platform was used to amplify TCR alpha and beta CDR3 regions from RNA. TCRdb reprocessing: public reads trimmed at Q25 with fastp, clones called with MiXCR, in-frame beta chains kept. All rows with the same CDR3 protein become a single entry with the most common DNA and genes. The sample data list some 100,000 distinct CDR3 sequences, and about 25% of these were observed just once. The biggest ten clones account for roughly 30% of the sample. Specimen: glioma tissue, nonneoplastic brain tissue, or PBMCs (not recorded which). Receptors were obtained from a human donor with low-grade glioma or glioblastoma, undergoing nonglioma brain surgery, or in good health (not recorded which).

This clonotype was detected many times. V and J are TRBV4-3 and TRBJ1-1; TRBD1 agrees at 7 bases. The ends lost 1 base at V and 3 bases at J; junction bases unmatched: 8. CDR1 LGHNA and CDR2 YSLEER come from the germline V gene. The CDR3 extends over 16 amino acids. This chain's CDR3 is CASSQGVHRGYTEAFF. In nucleotides, the CDR3 is TGCGCCAGCAGCCAAGGGGTTCACAGGGGCTACACTGAAGCTTTCTTT.

The chain uses TRBV13 and TRBJ2-2, with D possibly being TRBD1 (5 bases). Germline lookup yields CDR1 PRHDT and CDR2 FYEKMQ (reference sequence). Trimming took 5 bases from V and 1 from J, leaving 14 bases between them. This CDR3 spans 16 amino acids. The CDR3 coding sequence is TGTGCCAGCAGCCCACTCGCTACAGGGAACACCGGGGAGCTGTTTTTT. It specifies CASSPLATGNTGELFF.

The chain recombines TRBV3-1 with TRBJ2-3, with TRBD2 matching 10 bases. The CDR3 length is 16 residues. V was clipped by 2 bases and J by 2 bases; unmatched bases: 4. CDR1 LGHDT and CDR2 YNNKEL come from the germline V gene (reference sequence). The CDR3 loop reads CASSQFTSGTTDTQYF. DNA of the CDR3: TGTGCCAGCAGCCAATTCACTAGCGGGACCACAGATACGCAGTATTTT.

The table lists this clonotype with many counts. The chain links TRBV20-1 to TRBJ2-2; 10 positions agree with TRBD2. The J segment lost 13 bases and the V segment lost 5 bases, leaving 10 bases of the junction unmatched. Germline CDR1 reads DFQATT; CDR2 reads SNEGSKA (reference sequence). The CDR3 length is 13 residues. The CDR3 protein is CSARPTSGSPLFF. The CDR3 coding sequence is TGCAGTGCTCGGCCGACTAGCGGGTCACCGCTGTTTTTT.

The sample holds a few counts of this clonotype. Without the conserved terminal phenylalanine or tryptophan, this CDR3 likely stems from a read error. The chain carries TRBV27 and TRBJ2-1; D is ambiguous. V dropped 8 bases and J dropped 5 bases, with 4 bases sitting between them. Germline lookup yields CDR1 MNHEY and CDR2 SMNVEV (reference sequence). This CDR3 is 10 amino acids long. CDR3 sequence (DNA): TGTGCCAGCGACGACAATGAGCAGTTCGTC. Its protein product is CASDDNEQFV.

This clonotype was seen repeatedly, ten times or more. The chain combines TRBV6-2 or TRBV6-3 with TRBJ2-2, with unresolved D. Trimming pared 6 bases from V and 7 bases from J, leaving 15 bases between. CDR3 size: 14 residues. Looked up from germline, CDR1 is MNHEY and CDR2 is SVGEGT. In nucleotides, the CDR3 is TGTGCCAGCAGCGGACCAATTCGCGGCGGGGAGCTGTTTTTT. Protein sequence: CASSGPIRGGELFF.

This clonotype was counted at least ten times. The chain employs TRBV29-1 and TRBJ2-7; TRBD1 matches at 7 bases. V was pared by 4 bases and J by 0 bases, with 0 bases of the junction left unmatched. The CDR3 runs to 12 residues. CDR1 and CDR2 from the germline V gene are SQVTM and ANQGSEA. CDR3 DNA: TGCAGCGTTGCAGGGGGCTCCTACGAGCAGTACTTC. Amino acids: CSVAGGSYEQYF.

The chain combines TRBV12-5 with TRBJ1-5, with D uncertain. Looked up from germline, CDR1 is LGHNT and CDR2 is FRNRAP. The V gene lost 9 bases and the J gene lost 0 bases, with 9 bases spanning the gap. The CDR3 contains 13 residues. The CDR3: CASAQNSNQPQHF. The CDR3 DNA reads as TGTGCTAGCGCGCAGAATAGCAATCAGCCCCAGCATTTT. The entire variable domain, with the rest obtained from reference TRBV12-5 and TRBJ1-5, is as follows: DARVTQTPRHKVTEMGQEVTMRCQPILGHNTVFWYRQTMMQGLELLAYFRNRAPLDDSGMPKDRFSAEMPDATLATLKIQPSEPRDSAVYFCASAQNSNQPQHFGDGTRLSIL.

This clonotype was found many times. The chain has TRBV10-2 and TRBJ1-1; D not certain. The CDR3 consists of 14 residues. CDR1 WSHSY and CDR2 SAAADI come from the germline V gene. V gave up 3 bases and J gave up 0 bases, with 8 bases separating them. The CDR3 DNA follows: TGCGCCAGCAGTGAAATACGGGTGAACACTGAAGCTTTCTTT. Translated: CASSEIRVNTEAFF.

Worth noting for this clonotype: The conserved final phenylalanine or tryptophan is absent from the CDR3, which likely points to a read error. DNA for the CDR3: TGCAGCGTCGTGGACACAGGGGGGACTGTAGACACCATATATCTT. Its translation: CSVVDTGGTVDTIYL. The rearrangement joins TRBV29-1 to TRBJ1-3; 8 bases are shared with TRBD1. Losses at the gene ends were 6 bases for V and 8 bases for J; bases not matched to a gene: 15. The V gene's germline CDR1 is SQVTM and CDR2 ANQGSEA. This CDR3 region has 15 residues.

This clonotype was counted a few times. This rearrangement joins TRBV2 to TRBJ2-3; a possible D gene is TRBD1 (6 bases). The CDR3 totals 15 residues. Germline V lookup: CDR1 SNHLY, CDR2 FYNNEI. The V and J ends lost 5 bases and 5 bases respectively, with 17 bases between them. CDR3 residues: CASSWTASMIDTQYF. Here the CDR3 DNA reads TGTGCCAGCAGTTGGACAGCGTCTATGATAGATACGCAGTATTTT.

In this sample, this clonotype turned up many times. The rearrangement links TRBV7-2 to TRBJ2-7, with D maybe TRBD1 (6 bases). Germline V gene data show CDR1 as SGHTA and CDR2 as FQGNSA. CDR3 length: 15 residues. V dropped 2 bases and J dropped 1 base, with 12 bases sitting between them. CDR3 sequence reads: CASSLKGQGSYEQYF. The CDR3 DNA reads as TGTGCCAGCAGCTTAAAGGGGCAGGGGTCCTACGAGCAGTACTTC.

The rearrangement joins TRBV5-1 to TRBJ1-5; D is unclear. V dropped 1 base and J dropped 5 bases, with 13 bases sitting between them. This CDR3 region has 15 residues. Germline CDR1 reads SGHRS; CDR2 reads YFSETQ. The CDR3 loop is CASSLTGMGDQPQHF. The DNA for the CDR3 is TGCGCCAGCAGCTTGACTGGAATGGGTGATCAGCCCCAGCATTTT.